This T cell receptor (beta chain) is drawn from a study of Ad26.COV2.S vaccination and SARS-CoV-2 variants. The treatment denotes: about 20 received Ad26.COV2.S at low or high dose, single or two shots; 5 received placebo; per-sample allocation not given. At day 63 after the first vaccine or placebo injection, samples were drawn. Donor was an adult aged 18-55 years in Boston. V lost 0 bases to trimming and J lost 2 bases, with 8 bases between them. CDR3 length equals 14 residues. CDR1 and CDR2 (germline): SGHVS, FNYEAQ. Using immunoSEQ multiplex PCR, the repertoire was profiled, and TCRdb retains in-frame clones only, with some absent. The sample yields about 410,000 clones, around 93% seen once.

The chain carries TRBV7-6 and TRBJ2-7; maybe TRBD2 (6 bases). The sequenced sample was peripheral blood, obtained in a trial of Ad26.COV2.S vaccine versus placebo. This TCR was recovered from a person aged 18-60 years who received the Ad26.COV2.S COVID-19 vaccine or a placebo. CDR3 sequence (DNA): TGTGCCAGCAGCTTAGCAGGCGGGACCTACGAGCAGTACTTC. Translating it yields CASSLAGGTYEQYF.